These 31 T cell receptor beta chains share one sample of origin, sequenced in a study of human T cells and chemical hapten exposure. A single record per CDR3 protein comes from TCRdb applying MiXCR to the RACE reads. Of 35,000 to 45,000 distinct CDR3 sequences in the sample, about 8.9% were seen once. Described time point: patch test 2, 6 weeks after DPC sensitization. This sample's treatment: therapeutic diphenylcyclopropenone sensitization with weekly scalp DPC. The sample was whole blood, taken in connection with sensitization to the hapten diphenylcyclopropenone (DPC). These receptor sequences come from a woman aged 40 to 50 with alopecia areata. Some clones in this sample may be carry-over from other donors' samples.

Many counts were recorded for this clonotype. The chain is built from TRBV12-3 or TRBV12-4 and TRBJ1-1; maybe TRBD1 (6 bases). V was cut by 2 bases and J by 1 base, with 11 bases left in between. This CDR3 has 15 amino acids. For the CDR3, the DNA is TGTGCCAGCAGTTTATCAGGCAGGGGGAACACTGAAGCTTTCTTT. It encodes CASSLSGRGNTEAFF.

This clonotype has at least ten counts. V and J are TRBV6-2 or TRBV6-3 and TRBJ1-1; TRBD1 matches at 9 bases. This CDR3 spans 14 amino acids. Germline lookup yields CDR1 MNHEY and CDR2 SVGEGT. The J segment lost 6 bases and the V segment lost 2 bases, leaving 4 bases of the junction unmatched. The CDR3 loop is CASSYDRGTAEAFF. CDR3 bases: TGTGCCAGCAGTTACGACAGGGGGACCGCTGAAGCTTTCTTT.

This clonotype came up many times. V gene TRBV2 combines with J gene TRBJ2-2; no clear D gene. This CDR3 comprises 14 residues. Germline lookup yields CDR1 SNHLY and CDR2 FYNNEI. V was trimmed by 4 bases and J by 4 bases, leaving 10 bases between them. This CDR3 reads CASSVMATTGELFF. Here the CDR3 DNA reads TGTGCCAGCAGTGTTATGGCTACCACCGGGGAGCTGTTTTTT.

This clonotype has a count of ten or more. The chain uses TRBV12-3 or TRBV12-4 and TRBJ2-6; TRBD1 agrees at 11 bases. The CDR3 loop spans 19 amino acids. V lost 1 base and J lost 0; bases outside the gene matches: 5. The CDR3 reads CASSLVGTGGSSGANVLTF. DNA of the CDR3: TGTGCCAGCAGTTTAGTTGGGACAGGGGGGAGCTCTGGGGCCAACGTCCTGACTTTC.

This clonotype was detected many times. The chain carries TRBV28 and TRBJ1-6; tentative D call: TRBD1 (5 bases). Germline CDR1 and CDR2: MDHEN and SYDVKM. This CDR3 spans 14 amino acids. V was clipped by 7 bases and J by 7 bases, with 14 bases between them. CDR3 protein: CASKSQDYNSPLHF. For the CDR3, the DNA is TGTGCCAGCAAATCACAGGACTACAATTCACCCCTCCACTTT.

This clonotype came up many times. The rearrangement links TRBV7-6 to TRBJ2-2; 10 bases map to TRBD2. Germline lookup yields CDR1 SGHVS and CDR2 FNYEAQ. This CDR3 region has 16 residues. Germline trimming cut 0 bases from V and 7 bases from J; bases unmatched to any gene: 5. As DNA, the CDR3 is TGTGCCAGCAGCTTAGCAACCCTAGCGGGGGTCGGGGAGCTGTTTTTT. The encoded protein is CASSLATLAGVGELFF.

The rearrangement links TRBV28 to TRBJ1-6; D is uncertain. This CDR3 region has 11 residues. CDR1 is MDHEN and CDR2 is SYDVKM in the germline V gene. V lost 3 bases and J lost 10, with 4 bases in between. CDR3 loop: CASSFISPLHF. CDR3 nucleotide sequence: TGTGCCAGCAGTTTCATATCACCCCTCCACTTT. The whole variable domain, filled in from reference TRBV28 and TRBJ1-6, reads DVKVTQSSRYLVKRTGEKVFLECVQDMDHENMFWYRQDPGLGLRLIYFSYDVKMKEKGDIPEGYSVSREKKERFSLILESASTNQTSMYLCASSFISPLHFGNGTRLTVT.

This clonotype was seen many times. The chain links TRBV7-8 to TRBJ2-6, with D unclear. The CDR3 runs 15 residues. In germline, CDR1 is SGHVS, CDR2 FQNEAQ. With 3 bases removed from V and 1 base from J, the gap between germline ends came to 7 bases. The CDR3 DNA reads TGTGCCAGCAGCTTTTCGCAATCTGGGGCCAACGTCCTGACTTTC. As protein: CASSFSQSGANVLTF.

This clonotype was seen repeatedly, ten times or more. The J gene is TRBJ2-1, the V gene TRBV10-3; the D gene could be TRBD1 or TRBD2 (5 bases each). This CDR3 is built from 13 residues. V was cut by 2 bases and J by 6 bases, with 8 bases left in between. Germline CDR1 and CDR2: ENHRY and SYGVKD. The chain's CDR3 is CAISEEGLNEQFF. The CDR3 bases are TGTGCCATCAGTGAGGAGGGGCTCAATGAGCAGTTCTTC.

The chain carries TRBV19 and TRBJ1-3; 7 nucleotides match TRBD1. The trim removed 7 bases at V and 0 bases at J, leaving 6 bases unmatched. The CDR3 extends over 15 amino acids. The germline V gene has CDR1 LNHDA and CDR2 SQIVND (reference sequence). The CDR3 protein is CASIPGDSSGNTIYF. CDR3 DNA: TGTGCCAGTATTCCAGGGGACAGCTCTGGAAACACCATATATTTT. Using reference TRBV19 and TRBJ1-3 for the parts outside the CDR3, the full variable domain is DGGITQSPKYLFRKEGQNVTLSCEQNLNHDAMYWYRQDPGQGLRLIYYSQIVNDFQKGDIAEGYSVSREKKESFPLTVTSAQKNPTAFYLCASIPGDSSGNTIYFGEGSWLTVV.

This clonotype was recorded many times. The rearrangement uses TRBV5-1 and TRBJ1-5; D unclear. Per germline, CDR1 SGHRS and CDR2 YFSETQ. V lost 0 bases and J lost 3, with 7 bases in between. CDR3 length: 14 residues. The CDR3 DNA is TGCGCCAGCAGCTTGGAAGGGTCCAATCAGCCCCAGCATTTT. As protein: CASSLEGSNQPQHF.

This clonotype was recorded many times. The chain has TRBV6-5 and TRBJ1-1; TRBD1 might be the D (5 bases). The germline V gene has CDR1 MNHEY and CDR2 SVGAGI. V was clipped by 6 bases and J by 0 bases, with 20 bases between them. This CDR3 contains 17 residues. The CDR3 loop is CASRSAKGADVNTEAFF. CDR3 coding DNA: TGTGCCAGCAGAAGCGCGAAAGGGGCCGACGTGAACACTGAAGCTTTCTTT.

Within the sample, this clonotype is medium-sized (0.01 to 0.1%). The V call is TRBV6-4, the J call TRBJ2-1, with 9 bases lining up with TRBD2. The CDR3 totals 14 residues. Germline assignment: CDR1 MRHNA and CDR2 SNTAGT. V was pared by 6 bases and J by 8 bases, with 8 bases of the junction left unmatched. The DNA for the CDR3 is TGTGCCAGCAGCCCTGCGGGGGGGCCCGATGAGCAGTTCTTC. The encoded protein is CASSPAGGPDEQFF.

With respect to this clonotype: Because the CDR3 is missing its conserved closing phenylalanine or tryptophan, this is likely a read error. The limits of the CDR3 on the DNA are not certain, so only TCRdb's listed CDR3 is given. The chain employs TRBV20-1 and TRBJ2-3; the table assigns TRBD2, which was not confirmed against the DNA. CDR1 DFQATT and CDR2 SNEGSKA come from the germline V gene (reference sequence). From its first to its last residue, the CDR3 has 13 amino acids. This CDR3 is CSTRDATSGGPIV.

This chain links TRBV3-1 with TRBJ2-2; no reliable D call. V was pared by 3 bases and J by 0 bases, with 5 bases between. The CDR3 sequence is 14 residues long. The germline CDR1 and CDR2 sequences are LGHDT and YNNKEL (reference sequence). The CDR3 region has the DNA TGTGCCAGCAGCCATATCGCGAACACCGGGGAGCTGTTTTTT. Translated, it gives CASSHIANTGELFF.

This sequence joins TRBV28 and TRBJ2-1; no definite D call. Germline CDR1 reads MDHEN; CDR2 reads SYDVKM. CDR3 length: 12 residues. Trimming took off 2 bases at V and 7 bases at J, with 6 bases between the two ends. CDR3 coding DNA: TGTGCCAGCAGTTTACTACGAAATGAGCAGTTCTTC. Protein: CASSLLRNEQFF.

This clonotype was observed many times. The chain carries TRBV29-1 and TRBJ2-2; D not certain. Germline V lookup: CDR1 SQVTM, CDR2 ANQGSEA. This CDR3 is built from 12 residues. With 3 bases removed from V and 3 bases from J, the gap between germline ends came to 5 bases. In DNA form, the CDR3 reads TGCAGCGTTGACGGGTACACCGGGGAGCTGTTTTTT. As protein: CSVDGYTGELFF.

There are many counts of this clonotype. The genes are TRBV3-1 and TRBJ1-2; D gene uncertain. This CDR3 has 14 residues. Trimming removed 0 bases from V and 0 bases from J, with 5 bases in between. CDR1 is LGHDT, CDR2 YNNKEL, per germline (reference sequence). CDR3 DNA sequence: TGTGCCAGCAGCCAAGACACAGCTAACTATGGCTACACCTTC. Translating gives CASSQDTANYGYTF.

The table lists this clonotype with a few counts. This sequence joins TRBV7-9 and TRBJ1-5; TRBD1 is a possible D gene (5 bases). This CDR3 has 14 amino acids. Trimming took off 2 bases at V and 7 bases at J, with 12 bases between the two ends. Germline CDR1 and CDR2: SEHNR and FQNEAQ (reference sequence). CDR3 region: CASSLRGEGQPQHF. The CDR3 DNA reads TGTGCCAGCAGCTTACGAGGGGAGGGCCAGCCCCAGCATTTT.

This clonotype was seen repeatedly, ten times or more. The chain couples TRBV3-1 to TRBJ2-3; possible D gene TRBD1, 6 bases. The germline gives CDR1 LGHDT, CDR2 YNNKEL (reference sequence). V was pared by 4 bases and J by 5 bases, with 13 bases between. The CDR3 length is 14 residues. CDR3: CASSLLGGGDTQYF. In nucleotides, the CDR3 is TGTGCCAGCAGCCTACTTGGGGGCGGAGATACGCAGTATTTT.

Comment on this clonotype: A much larger clone lies a single base off, so this may be a read error. The chain combines TRBV7-2 with TRBJ2-7; a possible D gene is TRBD1 (5 bases). Germline V gene sequence: CDR1 SGHTA, CDR2 FQGNSA. This CDR3 spans 12 amino acids. The CDR3 reads CASSKDSYEQNF. The DNA for the CDR3 is TGTGCCAGCAGCAAAGACAGCTACGAGCAGAACTTC.

CDR3 loop: CASGHWTSQETQYF. The CDR3 DNA is TGTGCCAGCGGGCACTGGACTAGTCAAGAGACCCAGTACTTC. This rearrangement joins TRBV7-2 to TRBJ2-5; 7 bases map to TRBD2. V gave up 8 bases and J gave up 2 bases; unmatched junction bases: 8. Per the germline V gene, CDR1 is SGHTA and CDR2 is FQGNSA. The CDR3 contains 14 residues.

The sample holds many counts of this clonotype. V usage is TRBV9 and J usage is TRBJ1-2; D is undetermined. Germline assignment: CDR1 SGDLS and CDR2 YYNGEE. This CDR3 region has 14 residues. V lost 0 bases and J lost 4, with 10 bases in between. CDR3 nucleotides: TGTGCCAGCAGCGTAGACGATTCTTTCTATGGCTACACCTTC. It encodes CASSVDDSFYGYTF.

In this sample, this clonotype turned up a few times. The chain links TRBV28 to TRBJ2-5; D may be TRBD1 (6 bases). Germline CDR1 and CDR2: MDHEN and SYDVKM. The CDR3 has 13 residues. The V gene lost 5 bases and the J gene lost 3 bases, with 10 bases spanning the gap. The CDR3 region has the DNA TGTGCCAGCAGTGTTAGGGGGAAAGAGACCCAGTACTTC. Encoded protein: CASSVRGKETQYF.

This clonotype was found many times. The chain employs TRBV18 and TRBJ2-6; D call uncertain. The germline gives CDR1 KGHSH, CDR2 LQKENI. This CDR3 comprises 17 residues. Trimming took 2 bases from V and 0 from J, leaving 11 bases between them. CDR3 loop: CASSPGPRASGANVLTF. CDR3 in DNA: TGTGCCAGCTCACCAGGGCCTCGAGCCTCTGGGGCCAACGTCCTGACTTTC.

This clonotype was counted ten times or more. The chain carries TRBV24-1 and TRBJ1-2, with TRBD1 as a possible D gene (5 bases). CDR1 is KGHDR and CDR2 is SFDVKD in the germline V gene. There are 14 residues in the CDR3. Trimming cost V 6 bases and J 4 bases, with 14 bases left between them. The CDR3 sequence: CATSRDGAPYGYTF. DNA for the CDR3: TGTGCCACCAGTCGGGACGGAGCTCCCTATGGCTACACCTTC.

This clonotype was detected ten times or more. The chain couples TRBV5-1 to TRBJ2-2; D ambiguous. Germline V CDR1 and CDR2: SGHRS, YFSETQ. With 4 bases removed from V and 4 bases from J, the gap between germline ends came to 11 bases. The CDR3 has 14 residues. The CDR3 DNA is TGCGCCAGCAGCGACAAAAGCAGCACCGGGGAGCTGTTTTTT. Protein: CASSDKSSTGELFF.

For this clonotype: Mismatch with germline at one junction end may stem from a read error. The chain uses TRBV7-9 and TRBJ1-5; D gene ambiguous. CDR1 is SEHNR, CDR2 FQNEAQ, per germline (reference sequence). The CDR3 has 14 amino acids. The CDR3 protein is CASSSVRDDQLQHF. In nucleotides, the CDR3 is TGTGCCAGCAGCTCGGTTAGGGATGATCAGCTCCAGCATTTT.

In this sample, this clonotype turned up a few times. The chain joins TRBV5-1 to TRBJ1-5; 10 bases are a match to TRBD1. V dropped 5 bases and J dropped 2; count of bases not matched to a gene: 4. The CDR3 runs 15 residues. CDR1 and CDR2 (germline): SGHRS, YFSETQ. As DNA, the CDR3 is TGCGCCAGCAGAAAGGGGACAGGGGGCAATCAGCCCCAGCATTTT. Encoded protein: CASRKGTGGNQPQHF.

The V gene is TRBV5-6, the J gene TRBJ1-5; TRBD1 agrees at 7 bases. Germline V gene sequence: CDR1 SGHDT, CDR2 YYEEEE. The CDR3 loop spans 14 amino acids. With V trimmed by 4 bases and J by 4 bases, 5 bases remained unmatched. The CDR3 region has the DNA TGTGCCAGCAGCCGGGGACAGTTTAATCAGCCCCAGCATTTT. This codes for CASSRGQFNQPQHF.

The genes are TRBV6-5 and TRBJ1-2; a weak D match, TRBD1 (5 bases). Trimming shortened V by 5 bases and J by 3 bases, and 10 bases separated the two germline ends. Looked up from germline, CDR1 is MNHEY and CDR2 is SVGAGI. CDR3 length: 13 residues. CDR3 nucleotides: TGTGCCAGCAGTCCGGGGCTCGACTATGGCTACACCTTC. Its protein is CASSPGLDYGYTF.